This TCR beta chain was found in a study of regulatory T cells in long-lasting Graves disease. V was clipped by 0 bases and J by 0 bases, with 10 bases between them. Germline values: CDR1 LGHDT, CDR2 YNNKEL (reference sequence). The CDR3 is made up of 16 amino acids. Library construction for TCR beta used iRepertoire HTBI primers and Arm-PCR of CDR3 regions. TCRdb passed the multiplex PCR reads through MiXCR, listing each CDR3 protein once. The sample has 530,000 or so distinct CDR3 sequences, approximately 15% seen once; the top ten hold roughly 9.7%. Time point defined: newly diagnosed GD, antithyroid drugs for less than 3 months. The TCR library was prepared using RNA isolated from PBMCs. This clonotype was observed many times. This sample was shared with a second study, whose subject was T cells in Graves' hyperthyroidism and ophthalmopathy.

The J gene is TRBJ2-3, the V gene TRBV3-1; possible D gene TRBD1, 5 bases. Sample: peripheral blood mononuclear cells (PBMCs), taken at new diagnosis, from a patient treated with antithyroid drugs. The TCR sequence derives from a man aged 30 to 39 with Graves disease. The CDR3, as DNA: TGTGCCAGCAGCCAAGATAACAGGCCTAGCACAGATACGCAGTATTTT. It specifies CASSQDNRPSTDTQYF.